One and the same sample provided the 20 T cell receptor beta chains below, sequenced in a study of blood T cell repertoires in COVID-19. TCRdb keeps only in-frame clones here, not all; method: immunoSEQ multiplex PCR. Of 170,000 or so clones in the sample, about 78% were seen once. What was sequenced was PBMCs or T cells enriched from blood (not recorded which). The receptor source for this set is a woman between 45 and 65 years old who had recovered from COVID-19.

This clone appeared a single time. The chain links TRBV2 to TRBJ1-5, with no clear D. CDR3 length equals 13 residues. Trimming removed 5 bases at V and 6 bases at J, with 11 bases between. From germline, CDR1 is SNHLY and CDR2 FYNNEI. The CDR3: CASSNQDGQPQHF. The CDR3 DNA reads TGTGCCAGCAGTAACCAGGATGGTCAGCCCCAGCATTTT.

This rearrangement joins TRBV11-3 to TRBJ2-3, with 8 bases that match TRBD1. The V and J ends lost 3 bases and 2 bases, in that order; junction bases with no gene match: 1. The CDR3 length is 14 residues. Germline values: CDR1 SGHNT, CDR2 YENEEA. The CDR3 sequence: CASSLTGDTDTQYF. The CDR3 bases are TGTGCCAGCAGCTTGACAGGGGACACAGATACGCAGTATTTT. Variable domain in full (rest from reference TRBV11-3 and TRBJ2-3): EAGVVQSPRYKIIEKKQPVAFWCNPISGHNTLYWYLQNLGQGPELLIRYENEEAVDDSQLPKDRFSAERLKGVDSTLKIQPAELGDSAVYLCASSLTGDTDTQYFGPGTRLTVL.

A few counts support this clone. J is TRBJ2-1 and V is TRBV29-1; TRBD2 agrees at 8 bases. Looked up from germline, CDR1 is SQVTM and CDR2 is ANQGSEA. J gave up 7 bases and V 6 bases, and 11 bases lay outside the gene matches. The CDR3 has 14 residues. The CDR3: CSVESAGVSNEQFF. The CDR3 DNA reads as TGCAGCGTAGAATCAGCGGGAGTAAGTAATGAGCAGTTCTTC.

This clone came up once. The V call is TRBV12-3 or TRBV12-4, the J call TRBJ1-1; D is perhaps TRBD1 (6 bases). V lost 6 bases and J 6 bases, leaving 11 bases between the germline ends. The CDR3 consists of 12 residues. In DNA form, the CDR3 reads TGTGCCAGCAGAAAACAGGGTTCTGAAGCTTTCTTT. Translating gives CASRKQGSEAFF.

V usage is TRBV19 and J usage is TRBJ2-7; TRBD2 matches 9 bases. Germline CDR1 LNHDA, CDR2 SQIVND (reference sequence). V dropped 1 base and J dropped 3; count of bases not matched to a gene: 4. This CDR3 region has 15 residues. The CDR3 protein is CASSIVGLADYEQYF. Written as DNA, the CDR3 is TGTGCCAGTAGTATAGTGGGACTAGCAGACTACGAGCAGTACTTC.

The V and J genes are TRBV18 and TRBJ2-7; TRBD2 matches at 8 bases. Per the germline V gene, CDR1 is KGHSH and CDR2 is LQKENI. This CDR3 has 17 amino acids. V was pared by 2 bases and J by 0 bases, with 9 bases of the junction left unmatched. The CDR3 coding sequence is TGTGCCAGCTCACCAATCGCCCCGGGGGGGAGCTCCTACGAGCAGTACTTC. Amino acids: CASSPIAPGGSSYEQYF.

The genes are TRBV5-1 and TRBJ2-1; D is possibly TRBD2 (5 bases). Germline loops: CDR1 SGHRS, CDR2 YFSETQ. The ends were cut back, 4 bases at V and 1 base at J, with 6 bases in the middle. CDR3 length equals 13 residues. The DNA of the CDR3 is TGCGCCAGCAGCCGGAGGTCCTACAATGAGCAGTTCTTC. Its translation is CASSRRSYNEQFF.

The gene calls are TRBV5-1 and TRBJ2-2; TRBD2 agrees at 7 bases. CDR1 and CDR2 (germline): SGHRS, YFSETQ. The CDR3 runs 15 residues. After removal of 0 bases from V and 7 bases from J, the junction contained 6 bases not matched to a gene. The CDR3 DNA reads TGCGCCAGCAGCTTGGCTCAGGGAGGGAACGGGGAGCTGTTTTTT. Residues: CASSLAQGGNGELFF.

This sequence joins TRBV5-6 and TRBJ1-2, with a tentative D call TRBD1 (5 bases). CDR3 size: 15 residues. The ends were cut back, 4 bases at V and 2 bases at J, with 15 bases in the middle. CDR1 SGHDT and CDR2 YYEEEE come from the germline V gene. CDR3 nucleotide sequence: TGTGCCAGCAGCCCGAAGCCAGGGTCGAACTATGGCTACACCTTC. It specifies CASSPKPGSNYGYTF.

V and J are TRBV4-2 and TRBJ2-1, with TRBD2 identical over 9 bases. This CDR3 is 16 amino acids long. Unmatched junction bases numbered 8, after V lost 1 base and J lost 7 bases. Germline V gene data show CDR1 as LGHNA and CDR2 as YNFKEQ. In nucleotides, the CDR3 is TGTGCCAGCAGCCAAGTCGAGGCGGGAGGGCGTAATGAGCAGTTCTTC. It codes for CASSQVEAGGRNEQFF.

This clone was seen a few times. The gene calls are TRBV19 and TRBJ2-2; 9 positions match TRBD1. The CDR3 loop spans 16 amino acids. The germline V gene encodes CDR1 LNHDA and CDR2 SQIVND (reference sequence). V shed 6 bases and J 4 bases; nucleotides not matched to a gene: 9. Here the CDR3 reads CASRPSGQGFTGELFF. The CDR3 region has the DNA TGTGCCAGTAGACCCTCGGGACAGGGTTTCACCGGGGAGCTGTTTTTT. The whole variable domain, filled in from reference TRBV19 and TRBJ2-2, reads DGGITQSPKYLFRKEGQNVTLSCEQNLNHDAMYWYRQDPGQGLRLIYYSQIVNDFQKGDIAEGYSVSREKKESFPLTVTSAQKNPTAFYLCASRPSGQGFTGELFFGEGSRLTVL.

There are a few counts of this clone. The V gene is TRBV5-4, the J gene TRBJ2-3; 7 positions agree with TRBD1. The CDR3 has 14 amino acids. Unmatched junction bases numbered 6, after V lost 4 bases and J lost 4 bases. Per the germline V gene, CDR1 is SGHNT and CDR2 is YYREEE (reference sequence). The CDR3 sequence: CASSDRVSADTQYF. The CDR3, as DNA: TGTGCCAGCAGCGACAGGGTTTCGGCAGATACGCAGTATTTT.

The chain couples TRBV24-1 to TRBJ2-7; 8 bases fit TRBD1. This CDR3 is built from 15 residues. Germline V gene data show CDR1 as KGHDR and CDR2 as SFDVKD. Germline trimming cut 4 bases from V and 1 base from J; bases unmatched to any gene: 5. Written as DNA, the CDR3 is TGTGCCACCAGTGAGTCTGGACAGGGTTCCTACGAGCAGTACTTC. It codes for CATSESGQGSYEQYF.

The genes are TRBV15 and TRBJ2-7; tentatively, D is TRBD1 (5 bases). This CDR3 comprises 15 residues. The germline V and J ends were trimmed by 0 bases and 5 bases, with 14 bases remaining between them. Germline V lookup: CDR1 LNHNV, CDR2 YYDKDF (reference sequence). Here the CDR3 DNA reads TGTGCCACCAGCAGAGATGTGAGACAAGGGGACGAGCAGTACTTC. Its translation is CATSRDVRQGDEQYF.

This chain connects TRBV5-1 to TRBJ1-5; D gene ambiguous. Germline loops: CDR1 SGHRS, CDR2 YFSETQ. There are 13 residues in the CDR3. Trimming pared 4 bases from V and 2 bases from J, leaving 7 bases between. In nucleotides, the CDR3 is TGCGCCAGCAGCCTCACAGGCAATCAGCCCCAGCATTTT. Its translation: CASSLTGNQPQHF.

The V and J genes are TRBV7-6 and TRBJ2-5, with D possibly being TRBD1 (6 bases). V was cut by 1 base and J by 5 bases, with 17 bases left in between. Germline V gives CDR1 SGHVS, CDR2 FNYEAQ. The CDR3 runs to 16 residues. Here the CDR3 reads CASSLVTGGPRETQYF. CDR3 DNA sequence: TGTGCCAGCAGCTTAGTTACTGGGGGCCCGAGGGAGACCCAGTACTTC. Variable domain in full (rest from reference TRBV7-6 and TRBJ2-5): GAGVSQSPRYKVTKRGQDVALRCDPISGHVSLYWYRQALGQGPEFLTYFNYEAQQDKSGLPNDRFSAERPEGSISTLTIQRTEQRDSAMYRCASSLVTGGPRETQYFGPGTRLLVL.

The J gene is TRBJ2-3, the V gene TRBV27, with D hard to call. Per the germline V gene, CDR1 is MNHEY and CDR2 is SMNVEV (reference sequence). The CDR3 contains 14 residues. Trimming removed 4 bases at V and 1 base at J, with 9 bases between. The CDR3 is CASSSPVGTDTQYF. The CDR3 coding sequence is TGTGCCAGCAGTTCCCCCGTTGGCACAGATACGCAGTATTTT.

This chain connects TRBV5-8 to TRBJ2-7, with D possibly matching TRBD2 (7 bases). V lost 6 bases and J 3 bases, leaving 13 bases between the germline ends. CDR3 size: 13 residues. The V gene's germline CDR1 is SGHTS and CDR2 YDEGEE. CDR3 DNA sequence: TGTGCCAGCACCCGGGGGGCAGTCTACGAGCAGTACTTC. Protein: CASTRGAVYEQYF.

V is TRBV7-9 and J is TRBJ2-7, with D perhaps matching TRBD1 (6 bases). The CDR3 consists of 14 residues. CDR1 is SEHNR, CDR2 FQNEAQ, per germline (reference sequence). Trimming shortened V by 5 bases and J by 0 bases, and 11 bases separated the two germline ends. The CDR3 DNA reads TGTGCCAGCAGCCCGAGACAGGACTCCTACGAGCAGTACTTC. Translation: CASSPRQDSYEQYF. The whole variable domain, remainder taken from reference TRBV7-9 and TRBJ2-7, is DTGVSQNPRHKITKRGQNVTFRCDPISEHNRLYWYRQTLGQGPEFLTYFQNEAQLEKSRLLSDRFSAERPKGSFSTLEIQRTEQGDSAMYLCASSPRQDSYEQYFGPGTRLTVT.

The chain uses TRBV7-9 and TRBJ2-3, with TRBD2 identical over 11 bases. CDR1 SEHNR and CDR2 FQNEAQ come from the germline V gene (reference sequence). With 8 bases clipped from V and 6 bases from J, the junction kept 7 bases outside the gene matches. The CDR3 totals 14 residues. The CDR3 bases are TGTGCCAGCTCCCTAGCGGGAGGTGCTGATACGCAGTATTTT. As protein: CASSLAGGADTQYF. Together with reference TRBV7-9 and TRBJ2-3, the CDR3 gives the full variable domain: DTGVSQNPRHKITKRGQNVTFRCDPISEHNRLYWYRQTLGQGPEFLTYFQNEAQLEKSRLLSDRFSAERPKGSFSTLEIQRTEQGDSAMYLCASSLAGGADTQYFGPGTRLTVL.